The T cell receptor (beta chain) described here comes from a study of T-cell reconstitution after alpha-beta-depleted transplantation in children (dated by TCRdb to about 2016). Describing the broader study: The study quantitatively tracked T-cell immune reconstitution after TCRalphabeta/CD19-depleted allogeneic hematopoietic cell transplantation in children using TCR repertoire profiling. What the work shows at the level of the full study, not this receptor alone: In some patients, the high TCRbeta diversity seen at day 60 was put down to recipient T cells and intrathymic progenitors that had survived conditioning. Over the following months the frequencies of hyperexpanded clones went down, and after one year T-cell counts and TCRbeta diversity were mostly credited to newly produced T cells. The apparently early alphabetaT-cell count recovery about two months after transplant was reportedly dependent on only several hundred rapidly expanded clones derived from non-depleted graft cells.

This specimen's treatment or condition label, per the study, means: allogeneic hematopoietic cell transplantation with graft depleted of TCRalphabeta T cells and CD19 B cells. Transplant recipients were children who received TCRalphabeta/CD19-depleted allogeneic hematopoietic cell grafts. The CDR3 spans 16 residues, from the cysteine through the phenylalanine. Only the CDR3 DNA stays, 48 bases, in frame from base 1. Germline trimming amounts to 2 bases on V and 0 bases on J, with 3 as the count of junction bases outside the gene matches. CDR1 and CDR2 were assigned from the germline V gene as MNHEY and SVGAGI. This clonotype was counted between two and nine times. No antigen is known for it. No base qualities exist here, and no much larger clone lies one base off it. The library was built by means of PCR. The sequencer was an Illumina HiSeq 2500. TCR libraries were prepared with molecular barcoding, using unique molecular identifiers to normalize TCRbeta repertoire quantification. TCRdb itself trimmed the public reads at Q25 with fastp, ran MiXCR and retained productive beta chains. Duplicate CDR3 protein sequences are folded into a single record with the most common DNA and genes. Recorded for this sample are hundreds of thousands of distinct CDR3 sequences; over 10% of them occurred a single time. The ten largest clones represent around 0.79% of the sample.

This TCR derives from a girl aged 2-10 years with congenital amegakaryocytic thrombocytopenia, due to receive a stem cell transplant. Sample: PBMCs, taken before TCRalphabeta/CD19-depleted stem cell transplant. Recombination joined TRBV6-5 with TRBJ2-1, with 8 central nucleotides matching TRBD1. CDR3 loop: CASSYTGGSSYNEQFF. The bases read TGTGCCAGCAGTTACACAGGGGGGAGCTCCTACAATGAGCAGTTCTTC.